This T cell receptor (beta chain) emerged from a study of molecular identifiers for immune sequencing clone quantification. In germline, CDR1 is SEHNR, CDR2 FQNEAQ (reference sequence). The CDR3 extends over 16 amino acids. The trim removed 5 bases at V and 3 bases at J, leaving 8 bases unmatched. This clonotype was found a few times. TCRdb reprocessed the PCR reads with MiXCR, giving one entry per CDR3 protein. This table holds 60,000 to 75,000 distinct CDR3 sequences, 19% found once. The clonotype originates from a human donor in good health. Some libraries in this study had Jurkat cell RNA spiked in. The V call is TRBV7-9, the J call TRBJ2-1; 9 bases are a match to TRBD2. Sequenced sample: naive CD8+ T cells from blood, with Jurkat cell RNA spiked in. As for subset: FACS-sorted CD8+CD4-CCR7+CD45RA+ naive T cells. CDR3 residues: CASSHSGRGDYNEQFF. In DNA form, the CDR3 reads TGTGCCAGCAGCCATAGCGGGAGAGGAGACTACAATGAGCAGTTCTTC.